The 28 T cell receptor beta chains presented below share a single source sample, sequenced in a study of post-analysis software for immune sequencing data. Study outcomes and limitations: A handful of TRBV segments (TRBV5-6, TRBV5-1 and TRBV20-1 among them) occurred more frequently in patients than in controls.

Their cognate antigens are unknown. Unique molecular identifiers featured in each of the TCR beta cDNA libraries. One entry per CDR3 protein results from TCRdb running MiXCR on the PCR reads. Of roughly 730,000 distinct CDR3 sequences detected, about 32% appear once; the ten largest clones hold around 0.6%. The source material was blood. These TCRs come from a girl between 5 and 17 years old with multiple sclerosis.

The chain uses TRBV4-1 and TRBJ2-3, with a weak D call TRBD2 (6 bases). Trimming removed 0 bases at V and 5 bases at J, with 9 bases between. This CDR3 is 14 amino acids long. Germline V gene lookup returns CDR1 MGHRA and CDR2 YSYEKL. CDR3 residues: CASSQDKGGDTQYF. CDR3 in DNA: TGCGCCAGCAGCCAAGATAAGGGAGGAGATACGCAGTATTTT.

CDR3 sequence (DNA): TGTGCCAGCGGCGCCGGTGGTTTTAGCAATCAGCCCCAGCATTTT. This codes for CASGAGGFSNQPQHF. V usage is TRBV7-9 and J usage is TRBJ1-5; D not resolved. The CDR3 length is 15 residues. The V end lost 8 bases, the J end lost 0 bases, and 14 bases lay between the germline ends. Germline CDR1 and CDR2: SEHNR and FQNEAQ (reference sequence).

The chain employs TRBV5-4 and TRBJ2-3, with no clear D. V was pared by 4 bases and J by 4 bases, with 19 bases between. This CDR3 region has 16 residues. Germline CDR1 and CDR2: SGHNT and YYREEE (reference sequence). For the CDR3, the DNA is TGTGCCAGCAGCGCCCGGACGAGCCAGAATGCAGATACGCAGTATTTT. Translation: CASSARTSQNADTQYF.

The rearrangement uses TRBV2 and TRBJ2-1; no clear D gene. The CDR3 runs 15 residues. Trimming shortened V by 4 bases and J by 3 bases, and 13 bases separated the two germline ends. CDR1 and CDR2 (germline): SNHLY, FYNNEI. CDR3: CASSVVSIFYNEQFF. The CDR3 region has the DNA TGTGCCAGCAGTGTGGTCTCTATCTTCTACAATGAGCAGTTCTTC. Full variable domain (outside the CDR3, taken from reference TRBV2 and TRBJ2-1): EPEVTQTPSHQVTQMGQEVILRCVPISNHLYFYWYRQILGQKVEFLVSFYNNEISEKSEIFDDQFSVERPDGSNFTLKIRSTKLEDSAMYFCASSVVSIFYNEQFFGPGTRLTVL.

The chain joins TRBV9 to TRBJ2-1; D perhaps matches TRBD2 (5 bases). The CDR3 totals 14 residues. Trimming stripped 0 bases from V and 6 bases from J, with 10 bases between. Per the germline V gene, CDR1 is SGDLS and CDR2 is YYNGEE. The CDR3 DNA sequence: TGTGCCAGCAGCGTAGACGGAGGTCGCAATGAGCAGTTCTTC. This translates into CASSVDGGRNEQFF.

Points on this clonotype: A read error is possible here, since a much larger clone lies one base away. The chain combines TRBV5-1 with TRBJ1-2, with TRBD1 matching 7 bases. V lost 0 bases to trimming and J lost 2 bases; unmatched junction nucleotides: 1. CDR3 length equals 14 residues. Germline V gene sequence: CDR1 SGHRS, CDR2 YFSETQ. CDR3 bases: TGCGCCAGCAGCTTGGCCAGGGGGAACTATGGCTACACCTTC. This codes for CASSLARGNYGYTF.

The chain couples TRBV5-1 to TRBJ2-1; the match to TRBD2 covers 12 bases. From germline, CDR1 is SGHRS and CDR2 YFSETQ. J was trimmed by 3 bases and V by 2 bases; bases with no gene match: 3. The CDR3 sequence is 16 residues long. CDR3 loop: CASSFSSGGVYNEQFF. The CDR3 nucleotides are TGCGCCAGCAGCTTCTCTAGCGGGGGGGTCTACAATGAGCAGTTCTTC.

The J gene is TRBJ1-2, the V gene TRBV5-1; 9 positions agree with TRBD1. Germline values: CDR1 SGHRS, CDR2 YFSETQ. This CDR3 spans 17 amino acids. J was trimmed by 0 bases and V by 0 bases; bases with no gene match: 6. CDR3: CASSLVPGQGPNYGYTF. In DNA, the CDR3 is TGCGCCAGCAGCTTGGTTCCTGGACAGGGGCCTAACTATGGCTACACCTTC.

About this clonotype itself: Germline and junction disagree at one end, which may indicate a read error. J is TRBJ2-1 and V is TRBV5-1; D perhaps matches TRBD1 (6 bases). This CDR3 is 13 amino acids long. Germline CDR1 SGHRS, CDR2 YFSETQ. The CDR3 bases are TGCGCCGGCAGCTTGGTTAGGGGGAATGAGCAGTTCTTC. This encodes CAGSLVRGNEQFF.

Only a few counts were recorded for this clonotype. This chain joins TRBV5-1 and TRBJ2-7; D gene unclear. The CDR3 sequence is 16 residues long. Per the germline V gene, CDR1 is SGHRS and CDR2 is YFSETQ. Trimming pared 0 bases from V and 4 bases from J, leaving 17 bases between. CDR3: CASSLGHLPLSYEQYF. CDR3 nucleotides: TGCGCCAGCAGCTTGGGGCACCTGCCTCTGTCATACGAGCAGTACTTC.

A note on this clonotype: A read error may produce the germline difference seen at one junction end. The CDR3 DNA follows: TGCGCCAGCAGCCAAACCACAGGGGGCTTTATTTCACCCCCCCACTTT. This sequence encodes CASSQTTGGFISPPHF. V gene TRBV4-1 combines with J gene TRBJ1-6, with 9 bases aligning to TRBD1. The CDR3 totals 16 residues. Germline values: CDR1 MGHRA, CDR2 YSYEKL.

This sequence joins TRBV7-9 and TRBJ1-6, with D uncertain. The CDR3 has 15 amino acids. V lost 5 bases to trimming and J lost 10 bases, with 18 bases between them. Looked up from germline, CDR1 is SEHNR and CDR2 is FQNEAQ (reference sequence). The CDR3 sequence: CASSPAGRGNSPLHF. CDR3 coding DNA: TGTGCCAGCAGCCCAGCTGGGCGAGGAAACTCACCCCTCCACTTT.

This sequence joins TRBV2 and TRBJ2-5; no reliable D call. CDR1 and CDR2 (germline): SNHLY, FYNNEI. Trimming stripped 8 bases from V and 11 bases from J, with 15 bases between. This CDR3 has 11 amino acids. The DNA of the CDR3 is TGTGCCAGCCCGAAAAGGATTTGGCAGTACTTC. Protein: CASPKRIWQYF.

This clonotype appeared a few times. The chain has TRBV7-9 and TRBJ2-3; TRBD2 matches at 7 bases. This CDR3 is 17 amino acids long. The ends lost 1 base at V and 2 bases at J; junction bases unmatched: 9. Germline V CDR1 and CDR2: SEHNR, FQNEAQ (reference sequence). The DNA for the CDR3 is TGTGCCAGCAGCTTAGGGACCCCAGCGGGGTTCACAGATACGCAGTATTTT. It codes for CASSLGTPAGFTDTQYF.

As for this clonotype: Mismatch with germline at one junction end may stem from a read error. V gene TRBV5-1 combines with J gene TRBJ2-5, with D tentatively TRBD2 (6 bases). Germline CDR1 reads SGHRS; CDR2 reads YFSETQ. The CDR3 covers 13 residues. CDR3 amino acids: CAGSAGSSETQYF. In nucleotides, the CDR3 is TGCGCCGGCAGCGCGGGGAGTTCGGAGACCCAGTACTTC. Full variable domain (rest looked up from reference TRBV5-1 and TRBJ2-5): KAGVTQTPRYLIKTRGQQVTLSCSPISGHRSVSWYQQTPGQGLQFLFEYFSETQRNKGNFPGRFSGRQFSNSRSEMNVSTLELGDSALYLCAGSAGSSETQYFGPGTRLLVL.

V gene TRBV7-8 combines with J gene TRBJ2-5; 8 bases fit TRBD2. Germline values: CDR1 SGHVS, CDR2 FQNEAQ. J lost 3 bases, V lost 2 bases, and 5 bases had no gene match. The CDR3 sequence is 15 residues long. The CDR3 is CASSLYGGGKETQYF. The CDR3 bases are TGTGCCAGCAGCTTATACGGGGGGGGGAAAGAGACCCAGTACTTC.

This clonotype occurred a few times. The chain recombines TRBV7-2 with TRBJ2-5; D is unresolved. V lost 0 bases, J lost 1 base, and 9 bases lay in between. In germline, CDR1 is SGHTA, CDR2 FQGNSA. This CDR3 has 15 amino acids. In DNA, the CDR3 is TGTGCCAGCAGCTTAGCTCTTAACCCCCAAGAGACCCAGTACTTC. This gives the protein CASSLALNPQETQYF.

This clonotype was seen a handful of times. The V gene is TRBV7-9, the J gene TRBJ2-1, with 9 bases aligning to TRBD2. V shed 3 bases, J shed 2 bases, and the junction held 5 bases outside the gene matches. Germline-derived CDR1 and CDR2 are SEHNR and FQNEAQ (reference sequence). The CDR3 spans 16 residues. CDR3 region: CASSFPRLAAYNEQFF. CDR3 in DNA: TGTGCCAGCAGCTTCCCCCGACTAGCGGCCTACAATGAGCAGTTCTTC.

This clonotype was seen a handful of times. The rearrangement links TRBV20-1 to TRBJ2-6, with D perhaps TRBD2 (5 bases). Germline loops: CDR1 DFQATT, CDR2 SNEGSKA (reference sequence). The V gene lost 1 base and the J gene lost 0 bases, with 19 bases spanning the gap. CDR3 length: 19 residues. CDR3 sequence reads: CSARAPFGKDYSGANVLTF. The DNA of the CDR3 is TGCAGTGCTAGAGCACCATTTGGGAAAGACTACTCTGGGGCCAACGTCCTGACTTTC.

CDR3 region: CASSFSTDSPLHF. CDR3 bases: TGTGCCAGCAGCTTTTCCACAGACTCACCCCTCCACTTT. The chain uses TRBV7-3 and TRBJ1-6; D is unresolved. Looked up from germline, CDR1 is SGHTA and CDR2 is FQGTGA. Trimming removed 3 bases at V and 10 bases at J, with 10 bases between. The CDR3 extends over 13 amino acids.

This chain links TRBV12-3 or TRBV12-4 with TRBJ2-1; tentatively, D is TRBD2 (6 bases). This CDR3 is built from 15 residues. V gave up 3 bases and J gave up 3 bases, with 12 bases separating them. In DNA, the CDR3 is TGTGCCAGCAGTTTTTATCGGGGACTCTACAATGAGCAGTTCTTC. Translation gives CASSFYRGLYNEQFF.

This clonotype was counted many times. This rearrangement joins TRBV20-1 to TRBJ2-3; D is possibly TRBD2 (6 bases). The CDR3 sequence is 14 residues long. The germline CDR1 and CDR2 sequences are DFQATT and SNEGSKA (reference sequence). The ends were cut back, 7 bases at V and 0 bases at J, with 14 bases in the middle. The chain's CDR3 is CSVESGTSTDTQYF. In DNA, the CDR3 is TGCAGTGTAGAGTCCGGGACTAGCACAGATACGCAGTATTTT.

This clonotype was counted at least ten times. This chain joins TRBV29-1 and TRBJ2-3; TRBD2 agrees at 11 bases. The CDR3 extends over 14 amino acids. V was pared by 4 bases and J by 0 bases, with 0 bases of the junction left unmatched. Germline CDR1 is SQVTM and CDR2 is ANQGSEA. CDR3 in DNA: TGCAGCGTTGGGACTAGCGGGAGCACAGATACGCAGTATTTT. Amino acid sequence: CSVGTSGSTDTQYF.

The genes are TRBV27 and TRBJ2-7; tentatively, D is TRBD2 (5 bases). The V gene lost 8 bases and the J gene lost 3 bases, with 11 bases spanning the gap. The CDR3 runs 12 residues. CDR1 and CDR2 (germline): MNHEY, SMNVEV (reference sequence). DNA for the CDR3: TGTGCCAGCGGCCGGACTGTCTACGAGCAGTACTTC. This gives the protein CASGRTVYEQYF.

Here the CDR3 reads CASSLGEAAYNEQFF. CDR3 nucleotide sequence: TGCGCCAGCAGCTTGGGAGAGGCGGCCTACAATGAGCAGTTCTTC. J is TRBJ2-1 and V is TRBV5-1; no reliable D call. This CDR3 spans 15 amino acids. Trimming removed 0 bases from V and 2 bases from J, with 9 bases in between. The germline gives CDR1 SGHRS, CDR2 YFSETQ.

The chain links TRBV7-8 to TRBJ1-1; 8 bases line up with TRBD1. Trimming at V came to 5 bases and at J to 10 bases, leaving 12 bases not matched to a gene. Germline CDR1 reads SGHVS; CDR2 reads FQNEAQ. The CDR3 runs 14 residues. CDR3 nucleotides: TGTGCCAGCAGCCCCTATCAGGGGGCGGTGAGAGCTTTCTTT. Protein sequence: CASSPYQGAVRAFF.

J is TRBJ2-1 and V is TRBV28; D may be TRBD1 (5 bases). Germline V lookup: CDR1 MDHEN, CDR2 SYDVKM. This CDR3 region has 13 residues. The V end lost 3 bases, the J end lost 6 bases, and 9 bases lay between the germline ends. The CDR3 bases are TGTGCCAGCAGTTTTGACAGTTGCAATGAGCAGTTCTTC. It codes for CASSFDSCNEQFF. The entire variable domain, with the rest obtained from reference TRBV28 and TRBJ2-1, is as follows: DVKVTQSSRYLVKRTGEKVFLECVQDMDHENMFWYRQDPGLGLRLIYFSYDVKMKEKGDIPEGYSVSREKKERFSLILESASTNQTSMYLCASSFDSCNEQFFGPGTRLTVL.

The V gene is TRBV10-3, the J gene TRBJ1-2; 8 nucleotides line up with TRBD1. Germline lookup yields CDR1 ENHRY and CDR2 SYGVKD. The CDR3 has 14 residues. The trim removed 4 bases at V and 3 bases at J, leaving 4 bases unmatched. CDR3 bases: TGTGCCATCAGTGCGGACAGGGACCACTATGGCTACACCTTC. Amino acids: CAISADRDHYGYTF.